This T cell receptor beta chain derives from a study of PD-L1 blockade in urothelial cancer. Whole-study context: The patients first took atezolizumab in about 2014, receiving 1,200 mg intravenously every 3 weeks. Patients' histories included 0 to 3 prior chemotherapy regimens. At 6 weeks and at 3 weeks (second dose) after treatment start, blood was analyzed.

Only in-frame clones appear in the TCRdb table, and some are missing; sequencing was by immunoSEQ multiplex PCR. The table lists tens of thousands of clones, roughly four fifths of them singletons, with 3% to 4.5% in the top ten. Patients' cancers were locally advanced or metastatic urothelial carcinomas. Sequencing was performed on PBMCs, taken around atezolizumab (anti-PD-L1) treatment. The sequence was collected from a man between 65 and 85 years old with urothelial cancer.

The CDR3 nucleotides are TGTGCCAGCAGTCGCTCCTCGGACACTGAAGCTTTCTTT. This gives the protein CASSRSSDTEAFF. The V and J genes are TRBV6-5 and TRBJ1-1; D gene uncertain. The CDR3 sequence is 13 residues long. The V end was cut by 5 bases, the J end by 3 bases, with 10 bases between. Germline V gives CDR1 MNHEY, CDR2 SVGAGI.